A single sample gave rise to the 30 T cell receptor beta chains below, sequenced in a study of identical twins. TCRdb reprocessed the 5' RACE reads with MiXCR, giving one entry per CDR3 protein. This table has around 530,000 distinct CDR3 sequences, around 15% appearing once. The same data also contributed to another study, on yellow fever vaccine responses in identical twins.

The specimen was CD4+ T cells sorted from blood. These receptors were obtained from a woman under 30 in good health.

The rearrangement uses TRBV15 and TRBJ2-7; 8 bases line up with TRBD2. Germline V gene lookup returns CDR1 LNHNV and CDR2 YYDKDF (reference sequence). V lost 2 bases and J lost 3; bases outside the gene matches: 6. CDR3 length equals 15 residues. The CDR3 spells CATSRSSGVGYEQYF. The CDR3 nucleotides read TGTGCCACCAGCAGAAGTAGCGGGGTCGGCTACGAGCAGTACTTC.

This clonotype was seen a few times. J is TRBJ2-1 and V is TRBV29-1; the match to TRBD2 covers 7 bases. This CDR3 is built from 14 residues. V lost 4 bases to trimming and J lost 2 bases; unmatched junction nucleotides: 5. Germline V CDR1 and CDR2: SQVTM, ANQGSEA. CDR3 in amino acids: CSVAGRATYNEQFF. The DNA of the CDR3 is TGCAGCGTTGCAGGGAGGGCCACCTACAATGAGCAGTTCTTC.

CDR3 sequence reads: CASSLEGLAGEEQFF. The CDR3 nucleotides are TGTGCCAGCAGCCTCGAGGGACTAGCGGGAGAGGAGCAGTTCTTC. The rearrangement links TRBV12-3 or TRBV12-4 to TRBJ2-1, with 14 positions matching TRBD2. This CDR3 region has 15 residues. V was pared by 6 bases and J by 10 bases, with 8 bases of the junction left unmatched.

This clonotype appeared a few times. The chain combines TRBV29-1 with TRBJ1-2; D is unresolved. Germline V gene data show CDR1 as SQVTM and CDR2 as ANQGSEA. The CDR3 is 11 residues long. Trimming removed 4 bases from V and 5 bases from J, with 8 bases in between. The CDR3 loop is CSVAIGYGYTF. The CDR3 nucleotides read TGCAGCGTTGCGATAGGATATGGCTACACCTTC.

The rearrangement links TRBV20-1 to TRBJ2-1, with D perhaps given as TRBD1 or TRBD2 (5 bases each). The V end lost 4 bases, the J end lost 6 bases, and 16 bases lay between the germline ends. The CDR3 is made up of 14 amino acids. The germline CDR1 and CDR2 sequences are DFQATT and SNEGSKA (reference sequence). The CDR3: CSAIRGSGSNEQFF. The CDR3 DNA follows: TGCAGTGCTATACGGGGCAGTGGGTCCAATGAGCAGTTCTTC.

This clonotype has a count of ten or more. The chain combines TRBV12-3 or TRBV12-4 with TRBJ2-7; TRBD1 aligns across 7 bases. The CDR3 spans 14 residues. V lost 7 bases, J lost 1 base, and 7 bases stayed unmatched. CDR3 nucleotide sequence: TGTGCCAGCACAACGACAGGGCGGTCCTACGAGCAGTACTTC. This translates into CASTTTGRSYEQYF.

The chain has TRBV18 and TRBJ2-3; D perhaps matches TRBD1 (5 bases). Germline V gene sequence: CDR1 KGHSH, CDR2 LQKENI. CDR3 length: 14 amino acids. The V and J ends lost 2 bases and 4 bases respectively, with 10 bases between them. The CDR3 coding sequence is TGTGCCAGCTCACCAGTAGGGGCCCCAGATACGCAGTATTTT. Translating gives CASSPVGAPDTQYF.

The sample holds many counts of this clonotype. The CDR3 region has the DNA TGTGCCAGCAGTTCGACTAGCGGGAAGGTAGATACGCAGTATTTT. Translation gives CASSSTSGKVDTQYF. The J gene is TRBJ2-3, the V gene TRBV12-3 or TRBV12-4; 11 bases are a match to TRBD2. The CDR3 has 15 amino acids. J was trimmed by 5 bases and V by 4 bases; bases with no gene match: 5.

The chain joins TRBV5-1 to TRBJ2-7; 9 bases agree with TRBD1. CDR3 length: 17 residues. With 0 bases clipped from V and 0 bases from J, the junction kept 7 bases outside the gene matches. CDR1 and CDR2 from the germline V gene are SGHRS and YFSETQ. CDR3 DNA: TGCGCCAGCAGCTTGGAGTCGGGGACAGGGAACTCCTACGAGCAGTACTTC. It encodes CASSLESGTGNSYEQYF.

The chain has TRBV6-5 and TRBJ2-1; TRBD1 might be the D (6 bases). The V and J ends lost 3 bases and 0 bases respectively, with 12 bases between them. Looked up from germline, CDR1 is MNHEY and CDR2 is SVGAGI. CDR3 length: 16 residues. CDR3 loop: CASSYKGGSSYNEQFF. The CDR3 region has the DNA TGTGCCAGCAGTTATAAAGGGGGTAGCTCCTACAATGAGCAGTTCTTC.

This clonotype was seen a few times. V is TRBV9 and J is TRBJ1-1; D is possibly TRBD1 (5 bases). V dropped 4 bases and J dropped 1 base, with 20 bases sitting between them. The CDR3 extends over 17 amino acids. Germline V CDR1 and CDR2: SGDLS, YYNGEE. In nucleotides, the CDR3 is TGTGCCAGCAGCCCTTTGGGTCCGCGAGGACAGAACACTGAAGCTTTCTTT. Its translation: CASSPLGPRGQNTEAFF.

This clonotype has only a few counts. The chain links TRBV21-1 to TRBJ2-7; the table's D call of TRBD2 was not tested on the DNA. TRBV21-1 is classified as a pseudogene. The CDR3 length is 16 residues. The CDR3 reads CASGRAQTPLSYEQYV. The CDR3 nucleotides read TGTGCCAGCGGCAGGGCGCAAACTCCCTTATCCTACGAGCAGTACGTC.

The rearrangement joins TRBV7-2 to TRBJ1-2, with 7 bases matching TRBD1. After removal of 1 base from V and 2 bases from J, the junction contained 7 bases not matched to a gene. Germline CDR1 is SGHTA and CDR2 is FQGNSA. The CDR3 is made up of 16 amino acids. This CDR3 reads CASSLGGTAGNYGYTF. In DNA, the CDR3 is TGTGCCAGCAGCTTAGGGGGGACAGCGGGAAACTATGGCTACACCTTC.

The CDR3 nucleotides are TGTGCCAGCAGCCAAGTCTCGGGGTATCATGAGACCCAGTACTTC. Its translation: CASSQVSGYHETQYF. This sequence joins TRBV3-1 and TRBJ2-5; possible D gene TRBD2, 5 bases. Per germline, CDR1 LGHDT and CDR2 YNNKEL (reference sequence). The CDR3 covers 15 residues. The V end lost 1 base, the J end lost 5 bases, and 14 bases lay between the germline ends.

The rearrangement uses TRBV7-6 and TRBJ2-2; the match to TRBD2 covers 8 bases. With 0 bases clipped from V and 5 bases from J, the junction kept 8 bases outside the gene matches. The CDR3 totals 17 residues. From germline, CDR1 is SGHVS and CDR2 FNYEAQ. This chain's CDR3 is CASSLAFGAGATGELFF. CDR3 sequence (DNA): TGTGCCAGCAGCTTAGCCTTCGGAGCGGGAGCGACCGGGGAGCTGTTTTTT.

This clonotype was seen more than once but under ten times. The genes are TRBV29-1 and TRBJ1-5; 11 bases agree with TRBD1. The CDR3 length is 14 residues. Germline assignment: CDR1 SQVTM and CDR2 ANQGSEA. V was clipped by 5 bases and J by 7 bases; unmatched bases: 7. In DNA form, the CDR3 reads TGCAGCGTTACCTCCGGGACAGGGGGACAGCCCCAGCATTTT. This gives the protein CSVTSGTGGQPQHF.

This clonotype was counted only a few times. The chain links TRBV7-9 to TRBJ2-5, with D tentatively TRBD2 (6 bases). The CDR3 consists of 17 residues. Looked up from germline, CDR1 is SEHNR and CDR2 is FQNEAQ (reference sequence). The ends were cut back, 2 bases at V and 5 bases at J, with 21 bases in the middle. The CDR3 DNA reads TGTGCCAGCAGCTTATGGAGGGGAACAGGCGTCTTCGAGACCCAGTACTTC. The encoded protein is CASSLWRGTGVFETQYF. The entire variable domain, with the rest obtained from reference TRBV7-9 and TRBJ2-5, is as follows: DTGVSQNPRHKITKRGQNVTFRCDPISEHNRLYWYRQTLGQGPEFLTYFQNEAQLEKSRLLSDRFSAERPKGSFSTLEIQRTEQGDSAMYLCASSLWRGTGVFETQYFGPGTRLLVL.

The chain joins TRBV12-3 or TRBV12-4 to TRBJ1-5; no definite D call. V lost 7 bases, J lost 3 bases, and 22 bases lay in between. This CDR3 has 17 residues. The CDR3 DNA follows: TGTGCCAGCACTCACGGTTTCGGGGTGGGTGCCAATCAGCCCCAGCATTTT. This codes for CASTHGFGVGANQPQHF.

The chain combines TRBV4-1 with TRBJ2-7, with 9 bases that match TRBD1. The germline V gene encodes CDR1 MGHRA and CDR2 YSYEKL. V trimming: 4 bases; J trimming: 3 bases; junction bases outside the gene matches: 10. There are 16 residues in the CDR3. The CDR3 reads CASSLAPGQGFYEQYV. The CDR3 DNA is TGCGCCAGCAGCCTAGCTCCGGGACAGGGCTTCTACGAGCAGTACGTC.

The chain uses TRBV5-6 and TRBJ2-1; possible D gene TRBD2, 6 bases. The ends were cut back, 7 bases at V and 3 bases at J, with 20 bases in the middle. The CDR3 is made up of 16 amino acids. The germline V gene has CDR1 SGHDT and CDR2 YYEEEE. The CDR3 DNA sequence: TGTGCCAGCCAACCTCTCGGAGGGGAGCTCTACAATGAGCAGTTCTTC. The encoded protein is CASQPLGGELYNEQFF.

This chain uses TRBV20-1 with TRBJ2-5, with D tentatively TRBD1 or TRBD2 (5 bases each). Trimming cost V 5 bases and J 7 bases, with 23 bases left between them. The germline V gene has CDR1 DFQATT and CDR2 SNEGSKA (reference sequence). The CDR3 loop spans 15 amino acids. CDR3 sequence (DNA): TGCAGTGCTCCGCCGGGTGGGCCCCATGGGGGGACCCAGTACTTC. It is translated as CSAPPGGPHGGTQYF.

The table lists this clonotype with many counts. The chain links TRBV10-3 to TRBJ2-5, with 7 positions matching TRBD2. The CDR3 consists of 13 residues. Germline assignment: CDR1 ENHRY and CDR2 SYGVKD. V gave up 8 bases and J gave up 9 bases; unmatched junction bases: 12. In DNA, the CDR3 is TGTGCCATCCTAGCGGACCCGAGGTCTGCCCAGTACTTC. Its protein is CAILADPRSAQYF.

This clonotype was observed a few times. The J gene is TRBJ2-7, the V gene TRBV6-5; tentatively, D is TRBD1 (6 bases). The germline V gene has CDR1 MNHEY and CDR2 SVGAGI. The ends were cut back, 6 bases at V and 2 bases at J, with 17 bases in the middle. The CDR3 sequence is 15 residues long. The chain's CDR3 is CASRLGRDTTYEQYV. CDR3 nucleotides: TGTGCCAGCAGACTCGGCCGGGACACTACCTACGAGCAGTACGTC.

The chain recombines TRBV7-9 with TRBJ1-1, with 7 positions matching TRBD1. The CDR3 has 17 residues. The V segment lost 1 base and the J segment 1 base; nucleotides outside the gene matches: 9. CDR1 and CDR2 from the germline V gene are SEHNR and FQNEAQ (reference sequence). The CDR3 coding sequence is TGTGCCAGCAGCTTAGGGACAGGTGTAGTTGGGAACACTGAAGCTTTCTTT. Translation gives CASSLGTGVVGNTEAFF.

This clonotype was picked up a small number of times. The chain employs TRBV20-1 and TRBJ2-2; maybe TRBD1 (6 bases). CDR1 and CDR2 (germline): DFQATT, SNEGSKA (reference sequence). Trimming removed 6 bases at V and 3 bases at J, with 17 bases between. The CDR3 is made up of 15 amino acids. In nucleotides, the CDR3 is TGCAGTGCAGGAGCAGGGGATCGTGACACCGGGGAGCTGTTTTTT. It codes for CSAGAGDRDTGELFF.

CDR3 loop: CASSQDIRGEQYF. CDR3 sequence (DNA): TGTGCCAGCAGCCAAGATATCAGGGGCGAGCAGTACTTC. This rearrangement joins TRBV3-1 to TRBJ2-7, with D tentatively TRBD1 (6 bases). V lost 0 bases to trimming and J lost 6 bases, with 9 bases between them. This CDR3 spans 13 amino acids. The V gene's germline CDR1 is LGHDT and CDR2 YNNKEL (reference sequence).

This chain uses TRBV10-3 with TRBJ2-1; D gene uncertain. This CDR3 contains 14 residues. The V end lost 3 bases, the J end lost 4 bases, and 10 bases lay between the germline ends. Germline-derived CDR1 and CDR2 are ENHRY and SYGVKD. The CDR3 coding sequence is TGTGCCATCAGTGAAGGGCCAGAATACAATGAGCAGTTCTTC. Its protein product is CAISEGPEYNEQFF.

Only a few counts were recorded for this clonotype. The chain couples TRBV12-3 or TRBV12-4 to TRBJ2-2, with D perhaps matching TRBD2 (5 bases). With 3 bases removed from V and 3 bases from J, the gap between germline ends came to 14 bases. The CDR3 length is 16 residues. The CDR3 bases are TGTGCCAGCAGTTTTCTCCGTACCGGGGACACCGGGGAGCTGTTTTTT. Its translation is CASSFLRTGDTGELFF.

This clonotype was observed a few times. The chain employs TRBV28 and TRBJ2-7; TRBD1 agrees at 9 bases. The V and J ends lost 6 bases and 3 bases, in that order; junction bases with no gene match: 9. There are 15 residues in the CDR3. Germline CDR1 MDHEN, CDR2 SYDVKM. CDR3 coding DNA: TGTGCCAGCAGGATATCCGGGACAGGGAACTACGAGCAGTACTTC. Amino acid sequence: CASRISGTGNYEQYF.

V is TRBV6-5 and J is TRBJ2-7, with 8 bases identical to TRBD2. This CDR3 is built from 14 residues. Germline CDR1 reads MNHEY; CDR2 reads SVGAGI. J was trimmed by 7 bases and V by 2 bases; bases with no gene match: 7. The CDR3 loop is CASSYRAGVYEQYF. CDR3 DNA sequence: TGTGCCAGCAGTTACCGAGCGGGAGTGTATGAGCAGTACTTC.